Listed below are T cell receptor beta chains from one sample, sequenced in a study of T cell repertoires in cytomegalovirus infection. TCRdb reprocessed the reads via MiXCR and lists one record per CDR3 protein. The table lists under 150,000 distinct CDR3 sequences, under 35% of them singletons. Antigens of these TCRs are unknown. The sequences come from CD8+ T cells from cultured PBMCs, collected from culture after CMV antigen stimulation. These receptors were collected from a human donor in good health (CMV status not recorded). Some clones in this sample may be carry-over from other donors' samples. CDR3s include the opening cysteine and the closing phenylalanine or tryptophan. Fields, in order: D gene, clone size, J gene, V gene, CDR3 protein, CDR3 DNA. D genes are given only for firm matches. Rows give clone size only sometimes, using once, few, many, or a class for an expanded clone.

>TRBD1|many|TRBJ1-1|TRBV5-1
CASSFGQGATEAFF
TGCGCCAGCAGCTTCGGACAGGGGGCTACTGAAGCTTTCTTT
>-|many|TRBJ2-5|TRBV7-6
CASSSQETQYF
TGTGCCAGCAGCTCCCAAGAGACCCAGTACTTC
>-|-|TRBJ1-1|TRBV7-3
CASSLMWEDNTEAFF
TGTGCCAGCAGCCTCATGTGGGAGGATAACACTGAAGCTTTCTTT
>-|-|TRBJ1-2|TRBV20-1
CSAREKGLYGYTF
TGCAGTGCTAGAGAGAAGGGCCTCTATGGCTACACCTTC
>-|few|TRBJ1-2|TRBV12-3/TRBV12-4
CASTAPHYGYTF
TGTGCCAGCACCGCTCCGCACTATGGCTACACCTTC
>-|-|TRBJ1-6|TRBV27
CASSFRTSYNSPLHF
TGTGCCAGCAGTTTCAGGACGTCCTATAATTCACCCCTCCACTTT
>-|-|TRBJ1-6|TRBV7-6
CASSSRDANSPLYF
TGTGCCAGCAGCTCTCGAGACGCGAATTCACCCCTCTACTTT
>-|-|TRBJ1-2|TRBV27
CASSLKSPTWSNYGYTF
TGTGCCAGCAGTTTAAAGTCCCCCACGTGGTCAAACTATGGCTACACCTTC
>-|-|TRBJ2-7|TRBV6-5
CASSYRGSSYEQYF
TGTGCCAGCAGTTACCGCGGCAGCTCCTACGAGCAGTACTTC
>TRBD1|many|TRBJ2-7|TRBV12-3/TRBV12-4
CASRKTGGSYEQYF
TGTGCCAGCAGAAAGACAGGGGGGTCCTACGAGCAGTACTTC
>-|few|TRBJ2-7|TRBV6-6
CASSYGRGTYEQYF
TGTGCCAGCAGTTACGGGCGGGGTACCTACGAGCAGTACTTC
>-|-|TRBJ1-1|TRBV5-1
CASSLGDGYEAFF
TGCGCCAGCAGCTTGGGGGACGGTTATGAAGCTTTCTTT
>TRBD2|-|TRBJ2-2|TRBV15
CATSRIPTSGVNTGELFF
TGTGCCACCAGCAGAATACCCACTAGCGGGGTGAACACCGGGGAGCTGTTTTTT
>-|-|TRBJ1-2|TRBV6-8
CASSYGLDLSYTF
TGTGCCAGCAGTTACGGCCTGGACCTTAGCTACACCTTC
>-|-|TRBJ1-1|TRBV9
CASSVGAGGMNTEAFF
TGTGCCAGCAGCGTTGGGGCAGGAGGTATGAACACTGAAGCTTTCTTT
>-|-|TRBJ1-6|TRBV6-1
CASSDDSRPFSPLHF
TGTGCCAGCAGTGACGATTCCCGTCCTTTTTCACCCCTCCACTTT
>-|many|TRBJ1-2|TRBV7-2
CASSLAGGSRSYGYTF
TGTGCCAGCAGCTTAGCGGGAGGGAGCAGGTCCTATGGCTACACCTTC
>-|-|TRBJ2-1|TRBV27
CASSPSGHNEQFF
TGTGCCAGCAGTCCCTCGGGTCACAATGAGCAGTTCTTC
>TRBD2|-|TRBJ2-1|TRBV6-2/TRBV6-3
CASSYGLAGGSSYNEQFF
TGTGCCAGCAGTTACGGACTAGCGGGGGGCAGCTCCTACAATGAGCAGTTCTTC
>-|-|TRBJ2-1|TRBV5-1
CASSWGREMDEQFF
TGCGCCAGCAGCTGGGGCAGGGAAATGGATGAGCAGTTCTTC
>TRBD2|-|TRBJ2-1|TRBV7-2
CASSSPGSGGNYNEQFF
TGTGCCAGCAGCTCCCCCGGTAGCGGGGGAAACTACAATGAGCAGTTCTTC
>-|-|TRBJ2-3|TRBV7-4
CASITRQGSTDTQYF
TGTGCCAGCATCACGAGGCAGGGTAGCACAGATACGCAGTATTTT
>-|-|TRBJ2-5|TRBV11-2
CASSSEGRQETQYF
TGTGCCAGCAGCTCAGAGGGACGCCAAGAGACCCAGTACTTC
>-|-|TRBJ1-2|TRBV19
CASSIATMGGSNGYTF
TGTGCCAGTAGTATAGCCACCATGGGCGGGTCCAATGGCTACACCTTC
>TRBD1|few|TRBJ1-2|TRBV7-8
CASSLGTEYGYTF
TGTGCCAGCAGCCTCGGGACAGAATATGGCTACACCTTC
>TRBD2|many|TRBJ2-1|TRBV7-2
CASSTSGGAYNEQFF
TGTGCCAGCAGCACGAGCGGGGGCGCCTACAATGAGCAGTTCTTC
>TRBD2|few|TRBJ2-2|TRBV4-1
CASSYGTSGGAITGELFF
TGCGCCAGCAGCTATGGGACTAGCGGGGGGGCAATCACCGGGGAGCTGTTTTTT
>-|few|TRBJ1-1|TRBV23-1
CASGSSARQGTEAFF
TGCGCCAGCGGATCTTCGGCAAGGCAGGGTACTGAAGCTTTCTTT
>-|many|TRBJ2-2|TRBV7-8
CASSFGGELFF
TGTGCCAGCAGCTTTGGCGGGGAGCTGTTTTTT
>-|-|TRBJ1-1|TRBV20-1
CSARGPPDTEAFF
TGCAGTGCTAGGGGACCCCCCGACACTGAAGCTTTCTTT
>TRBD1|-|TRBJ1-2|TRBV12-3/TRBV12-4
CASSFGTGGTYGYTF
TGTGCCAGCAGTTTTGGGACAGGGGGGACCTATGGCTACACCTTC
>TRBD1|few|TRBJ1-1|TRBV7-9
CASIDGQGVSAEAFF
TGTGCCAGCATCGACGGACAGGGTGTATCCGCTGAAGCTTTCTTT
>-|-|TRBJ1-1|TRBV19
CASSPAHRGTEAFF
TGTGCCAGTAGTCCGGCGCACCGCGGCACTGAAGCTTTCTTT
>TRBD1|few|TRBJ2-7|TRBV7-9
CASSSETTGTGRYEQYF
TGTGCCAGCAGCTCCGAGACGACCGGGACAGGGAGGTACGAGCAGTACTTC
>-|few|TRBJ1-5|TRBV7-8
CASSLAGSLSNQPQHF
TGTGCCAGCAGCTTAGCGGGCAGCCTTAGCAATCAGCCCCAGCATTTT
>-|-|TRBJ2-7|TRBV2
CASTLGHSAYEQYF
TGTGCCAGCACCCTGGGACATTCGGCCTACGAGCAGTACTTC